These 4 T cell receptor beta chains came from one sample sequenced in a study of T-cell reconstitution after alpha-beta-depleted transplantation in children. The library targeted TCRbeta and was prepared with unique molecular identifiers. One entry per CDR3 protein results from TCRdb running MiXCR on the PCR reads. The top ten clones hold about 2% of a sample with 500,000 to 750,000 distinct CDR3 sequences, roughly 13% of them seen once. The sequenced sample was PBMCs, mostly from graft donor cells, obtained 360 days after TCRalphabeta/CD19-depleted stem cell transplant. The receptors come from a male patient between 5 and 17 years old who had a stem cell transplant for acute myeloid leukemia, so the T cells may come from the graft donor.

This clonotype has just one count. The V and J genes are TRBV28 and TRBJ2-2, with 11 bases aligning to TRBD2. V lost 2 bases, J lost 6 bases, and 8 bases stayed unmatched. Germline V gene sequence: CDR1 MDHEN, CDR2 SYDVKM. The CDR3 is 17 amino acids. In DNA, the CDR3 is TGTGCCAGCAGTTTAGTGGTCCTAGCGGGAGGACCCGGGGAGCTGTTTTTT. Translation gives CASSLVVLAGGPGELFF.

The chain couples TRBV20-1 to TRBJ1-1; possible D gene TRBD1, 5 bases. The CDR3 extends over 13 amino acids. Germline CDR1 and CDR2: DFQATT and SNEGSKA (reference sequence). V shed 0 bases and J shed 7 bases, with 12 bases lying between them. The CDR3 region has the DNA TGCAGTGCTAGAGATTGGGTGGGGGGTGAAGCTTTCTTT. Encoded protein: CSARDWVGGEAFF.

This clonotype has only a few counts. V gene TRBV7-9 combines with J gene TRBJ2-3; 7 bases line up with TRBD2. V shed 5 bases, J shed 4 bases, and the junction held 9 bases outside the gene matches. This CDR3 comprises 15 residues. Germline V gene lookup returns CDR1 SEHNR and CDR2 FQNEAQ (reference sequence). This CDR3 reads CASSGGGRVSDTQYF. The CDR3 bases are TGTGCCAGCAGCGGGGGGGGAAGAGTCTCAGATACGCAGTATTTT.

This clonotype occurred many times. J is TRBJ1-2 and V is TRBV5-5; a weak D match, TRBD1 (5 bases). Trimming removed 4 bases at V and 1 base at J, with 8 bases between. The CDR3 is 13 residues long. Per the germline V gene, CDR1 is SGHKS and CDR2 is YYEKEE (reference sequence). The CDR3 DNA reads as TGTGCCAGCAGCGGGGACCGTAACTATGGCTACACCTTC. Its translation: CASSGDRNYGYTF.